These T cell receptor beta chains were read from a single sample in a study of beta chain features in type 1 diabetes. Libraries were prepared by immunoSEQ multiplex PCR; TCRdb keeps only in-frame clonotypes and omits some of them. The data show 640,000 or so clones, roughly an eighth seen once. Sequencing was done on a sample of naive CD4+ T cells from blood. The source is a man between 18 and 35 years old with type 1 diabetes. The CDR3 runs from the conserved cysteine through the conserved F or W. The order of the fields is J gene, V gene, D gene, clone size, CDR3 protein, CDR3 DNA. D genes are given only for firm matches. Clone size is given for some rows only: seen once, a few or many times, or a class if the clone is expanded.

J: TRBJ2-4; V: TRBV6-6; D: -; size: -; CDR3: CASSYSDGLAKNIQYF; DNA: TGTGCCAGCAGTTACTCGGACGGTTTAGCCAAAAACATTCAGTACTTC
J: TRBJ2-7; V: TRBV5-1; D: TRBD1; size: -; CDR3: CASSPGTGGTGEQYF; DNA: TGCGCCAGCAGCCCAGGGACAGGGGGCACGGGTGAGCAGTACTTC
J: TRBJ1-1; V: TRBV28; D: -; size: -; CDR3: CASSGVNTEAFF; DNA: TGTGCCAGCAGTGGCGTGAACACTGAAGCTTTCTTT
J: TRBJ2-6; V: TRBV2; D: -; size: few; CDR3: CASNTGPAGWFSNVLTF; DNA: TGTGCCAGCAATACCGGGCCCGCGGGCTGGTTCTCCAACGTCCTGACTTTC
J: TRBJ2-3; V: TRBV5-1; D: TRBD2; size: few; CDR3: CASSLNPSGGIDTQYF; DNA: TGCGCCAGCAGCTTGAATCCCAGCGGGGGGATAGATACGCAGTATTTT
J: TRBJ2-1; V: TRBV30; D: TRBD2; size: few; CDR3: CAGCRTSAYNEQFF; DNA: TGTGCCGGTTGTAGGACTAGCGCCTACAATGAGCAGTTCTTC
J: TRBJ1-3; V: TRBV2; D: -; size: few; CDR3: CASSRGNTIYF; DNA: TGTGCCAGCTCGAGGGGAAACACCATATATTTT
J: TRBJ2-3; V: TRBV5-1; D: -; size: -; CDR3: CATQPSSSTDTQYF; DNA: TGCGCCACTCAACCCAGTTCGAGCACAGATACGCAGTATTTT
J: TRBJ2-7; V: TRBV6-6; D: -; size: few; CDR3: CASSYSFDEQYF; DNA: TGTGCCAGCAGTTACTCGTTCGACGAGCAGTACTTC
J: TRBJ2-7; V: TRBV5-1; D: -; size: few; CDR3: CASSLAQGSYEQYF; DNA: TGCGCCAGCAGCTTGGCACAGGGCTCCTACGAGCAGTACTTC
J: TRBJ2-3; V: TRBV11-2; D: -; size: few; CDR3: CASSPILGAGDTQYF; DNA: TGTGCCAGCAGCCCCATCTTAGGGGCCGGGGATACGCAGTATTTT
J: TRBJ1-4; V: TRBV7-2; D: TRBD1; size: few; CDR3: CASSRGGAEEKLFF; DNA: TGTGCCAGCAGCCGAGGGGGCGCGGAGGAAAAACTGTTTTTT
J: TRBJ1-5; V: TRBV5-1; D: TRBD1; size: few; CDR3: CASSSGTGGSQHF; DNA: TGCGCCAGCAGCTCGGGGACAGGAGGGTCCCAGCATTTT
J: TRBJ1-3; V: TRBV6-5; D: -; size: few; CDR3: CASGRAESSGNTIYF; DNA: TGTGCCAGTGGGAGAGCGGAAAGCTCTGGAAACACCATATATTTT
J: TRBJ1-5; V: TRBV7-9; D: -; size: few; CDR3: CASSPTGQPQHF; DNA: TGTGCCAGCAGTCCCACGGGGCAGCCCCAGCATTTT
J: TRBJ1-1; V: TRBV20-1; D: TRBD1; size: -; CDR3: CSALATGYDFF; DNA: TGCAGTGCTTTAGCGACAGGGTACGATTTCTTT
J: TRBJ2-7; V: TRBV5-4; D: TRBD1; size: -; CDR3: CASSSPLGTGANEQYF; DNA: TGTGCCAGCAGCTCCCCTCTGGGGACAGGGGCCAACGAGCAGTACTTC
J: TRBJ2-3; V: TRBV18; D: -; size: few; CDR3: CASSPLLIGGGTDTQYF; DNA: TGTGCCAGCTCACCACTTTTAATAGGTGGTGGCACAGATACGCAGTATTTT
J: TRBJ2-1; V: TRBV4-2; D: -; size: few; CDR3: CASSQDERSEQFF; DNA: TGTGCCAGCAGCCAAGACGAGCGGAGTGAGCAGTTCTTC
J: TRBJ1-2; V: TRBV7-8; D: -; size: -; CDR3: CASRSEGLGYTF; DNA: TGTGCCAGCAGAAGCGAAGGGCTGGGCTACACCTTC
J: TRBJ2-1; V: TRBV5-1; D: -; size: -; CDR3: CASSPAAGLPNEQFF; DNA: TGCGCCAGCAGCCCCGCGGCAGGGTTACCCAATGAGCAGTTCTTC
J: TRBJ2-1; V: TRBV11-3; D: -; size: few; CDR3: CASSESSYNEQFF; DNA: TGTGCCAGCTCCGAAAGCTCCTACAATGAGCAGTTCTTC
J: TRBJ1-1; V: TRBV30; D: TRBD1; size: -; CDR3: CAFNRIDRDGGEAFF; DNA: TGTGCCTTTAACCGCATTGACAGGGACGGCGGTGAAGCTTTCTTT
J: TRBJ2-7; V: TRBV6-5; D: TRBD2; size: -; CDR3: CASSASGGMNEQYF; DNA: TGTGCCAGCAGTGCTAGCGGGGGGATGAACGAGCAGTACTTC
J: TRBJ1-5; V: TRBV18; D: TRBD1; size: -; CDR3: CASSPPTGFSNQPQHF; DNA: TGTGCCAGCTCACCTCCGACAGGGTTCAGCAATCAGCCCCAGCATTTT
J: TRBJ2-2; V: TRBV2; D: TRBD2; size: few; CDR3: CASYVGEGTGELFF; DNA: TGTGCCAGCTACGTAGGGGAGGGAACCGGGGAGCTGTTTTTT
J: TRBJ1-3; V: TRBV19; D: -; size: -; CDR3: CASSDSGSGNTIYF; DNA: TGTGCCAGTAGTGACAGCGGCTCTGGAAACACCATATATTTT
J: TRBJ2-1; V: TRBV2; D: -; size: few; CDR3: CASSGSLDRLVF; DNA: TGTGCCAGCAGCGGAAGTTTGGACCGGCTGGTCTTC
J: TRBJ2-3; V: TRBV20-1; D: -; size: -; CDR3: CSALTRDTQYF; DNA: TGCAGTGCTCTCACTAGGGATACGCAGTATTTT
J: TRBJ1-2; V: TRBV20-1; D: -; size: few; CDR3: CSASAGYGYTF; DNA: TGCAGTGCTAGCGCGGGTTATGGCTACACCTTC
J: TRBJ1-3; V: TRBV20-1; D: -; size: -; CDR3: CSARRGNTIYF; DNA: TGCAGTGCTAGAAGGGGAAACACCATATATTTT
J: TRBJ2-2; V: TRBV10-2; D: -; size: -; CDR3: CASSESNRRAVGELFF; DNA: TGCGCCAGCAGTGAGTCGAATAGGAGAGCTGTAGGGGAGCTGTTTTTT
J: TRBJ2-7; V: TRBV28; D: TRBD2; size: -; CDR3: CASTSSGTSAYEQYF; DNA: TGTGCCAGCACCTCCTCGGGGACTAGCGCCTACGAGCAGTACTTC